The 20 T cell receptor beta chains in this list originate from one sample, sequenced in a study of T cells in Graves' hyperthyroidism and ophthalmopathy. Amplified TCR beta CDR3 regions came from RNA transcripts. The HTBI primer set was used in a first-round RT-PCR of the TCR CDR3. TCRdb re-analysed the multiplex PCR reads in MiXCR, keeping a single row per CDR3 protein. The sample contains about 690,000 distinct CDR3 sequences, about 18% of which appear only once. Material for sequencing was blood. These receptors all come from a man aged 50-59 years with Graves' hyperthyroidism.

This clonotype was observed many times. The rearrangement links TRBV28 to TRBJ2-7; D is possibly TRBD2 (5 bases). V was clipped by 6 bases and J by 3 bases, with 15 bases between them. Germline CDR1 and CDR2: MDHEN and SYDVKM. This CDR3 region has 14 residues. The CDR3 is CASSPGTIVYEQYF. In nucleotides, the CDR3 is TGTGCCAGCAGCCCGGGAACTATCGTCTACGAGCAGTACTTC.

This clonotype was observed at least ten times. V gene TRBV27 combines with J gene TRBJ2-1; 9 bases are shared with TRBD2. The CDR3 is made up of 15 amino acids. V lost 4 bases, J lost 2 bases, and 3 bases stayed unmatched. Germline values: CDR1 MNHEY, CDR2 SMNVEV (reference sequence). DNA for the CDR3: TGTGCCAGCAGTTATCAGCGGGAGGCCTACAATGAGCAGTTCTTC. It codes for CASSYQREAYNEQFF.

V usage is TRBV27 and J usage is TRBJ2-3; D is possibly TRBD2 (6 bases). CDR1 and CDR2 from the germline V gene are MNHEY and SMNVEV (reference sequence). There are 17 residues in the CDR3. Trimming removed 6 bases at V and 0 bases at J, with 19 bases between. The CDR3 region is CASRDPGLFLSTDTQYF. Here the CDR3 DNA reads TGTGCCAGCAGGGATCCGGGACTTTTTCTTAGCACAGATACGCAGTATTTT.

In this sample, this clonotype turned up many times. The V gene is TRBV6-2 or TRBV6-3, the J gene TRBJ1-1; 7 bases agree with TRBD1. V lost 2 bases, J lost 0 bases, and 12 bases stayed unmatched. Germline CDR1 MNHEY, CDR2 SVGEGT. The CDR3 is made up of 18 amino acids. The CDR3 DNA is TGTGCCAGCAGTTACGTTACAGGGGCGAGCGGAGTGAACACTGAAGCTTTCTTT. Residues: CASSYVTGASGVNTEAFF.

This clonotype has at least ten counts. This chain connects TRBV5-6 to TRBJ2-1; TRBD2 aligns across 11 bases. V was pared by 3 bases and J by 2 bases, with 13 bases of the junction left unmatched. This CDR3 has 19 amino acids. Germline values: CDR1 SGHDT, CDR2 YYEEEE. CDR3 sequence (DNA): TGTGCCAGCAGCTACGCCGGGACTAGCGGAGCTGGAACCTACAATGAGCAGTTCTTC. Encoded protein: CASSYAGTSGAGTYNEQFF.

This clonotype came up once. This rearrangement joins TRBV5-4 to TRBJ2-7; 9 nucleotides line up with TRBD1. Germline loops: CDR1 SGHNT, CDR2 YYREEE (reference sequence). V lost 4 bases, J lost 6 bases, and 11 bases stayed unmatched. The CDR3 totals 15 residues. DNA of the CDR3: TGTGCCAGCAGCCGCCCTGACAGGGGGTTCCGCGAGCAGTACTTC. This translates into CASSRPDRGFREQYF. Full variable domain (remainder filled in from reference TRBV5-4 and TRBJ2-7): ETGVTQSPTHLIKTRGQQVTLRCSSQSGHNTVSWYQQALGQGPQFIFQYYREEENGRGNFPPRFSGLQFPNYSSELNVNALELDDSALYLCASSRPDRGFREQYFGPGTRLTVT.

The chain recombines TRBV9 with TRBJ1-4, with D tentatively TRBD1 (5 bases). CDR1 is SGDLS, CDR2 YYNGEE, per germline. This CDR3 has 15 amino acids. V was clipped by 3 bases and J by 8 bases, with 17 bases between them. DNA of the CDR3: TGTGCCAGCAGCGCGTCGGGGACTTTGAGGGAAAAACTGTTTTTT. Residues: CASSASGTLREKLFF. Combining the CDR3 with reference TRBV9 and TRBJ1-4 gives the whole variable domain DSGVTQTPKHLITATGQRVTLRCSPRSGDLSVYWYQQSLDQGLQFLIQYYNGEERAKGNILERFSAQQFPDLHSELNLSSLELGDSALYFCASSASGTLREKLFFGSGTQLSVL.

There are a few counts of this clonotype. The chain joins TRBV28 to TRBJ2-4; D ambiguous. Per the germline V gene, CDR1 is MDHEN and CDR2 is SYDVKM. The CDR3 is made up of 16 amino acids. V was clipped by 3 bases and J by 0 bases, with 12 bases between them. CDR3 residues: CASSFTGPRAKNIQYF. CDR3 in DNA: TGTGCCAGCAGTTTCACCGGGCCCCGAGCCAAAAACATTCAGTACTTC.

This clonotype was seen a handful of times. The chain carries TRBV9 and TRBJ2-3, with D tentatively TRBD2 (5 bases). V lost 3 bases and J lost 4, with 15 bases in between. This CDR3 contains 15 residues. Germline CDR1 is SGDLS and CDR2 is YYNGEE. DNA of the CDR3: TGTGCCAGCAGCGGAACCAAGGGAGTTGCAGATACGCAGTATTTT. It translates to CASSGTKGVADTQYF.

In its sample, this clonotype was seen a few times. The chain couples TRBV7-9 to TRBJ2-1; D remains ambiguous. CDR1 and CDR2 from the germline V gene are SEHNR and FQNEAQ (reference sequence). Trimming stripped 11 bases from V and 10 bases from J, with 6 bases between. The CDR3 is made up of 8 amino acids. The CDR3 loop is CAAQEQFF. The CDR3 DNA follows: TGTGCCGCTCAAGAGCAGTTCTTC.

This sequence joins TRBV20-1 and TRBJ2-7; 7 bases are shared with TRBD2. Germline V lookup: CDR1 DFQATT, CDR2 SNEGSKA (reference sequence). The CDR3 has 12 residues. Trimming took 4 bases from V and 7 from J; bases not matched to a gene: 7. The CDR3 is CSAKGGSREQYF. The CDR3 nucleotides read TGCAGTGCTAAGGGAGGGTCGAGGGAGCAGTACTTC.

This clonotype was observed a handful of times. The V call is TRBV28, the J call TRBJ2-3, with 15 positions matching TRBD2. Looked up from germline, CDR1 is MDHEN and CDR2 is SYDVKM. The CDR3 is made up of 16 amino acids. Trimming cost V 5 bases and J 5 bases; bases outside gene matches: 5. Here the CDR3 reads CASSAGLAGGQDTQYF. Written as DNA, the CDR3 is TGTGCCAGCAGTGCCGGACTAGCGGGAGGGCAAGATACGCAGTATTTT.

The chain joins TRBV5-1 to TRBJ2-7; D tentatively reads TRBD1 or TRBD2 (5 bases each). The CDR3 covers 15 residues. Looked up from germline, CDR1 is SGHRS and CDR2 is YFSETQ. Between the trimmed V and J ends, which lost 3 bases and 3 bases, there was a span of 16 bases. The CDR3 DNA reads as TGCGCCAGCAGCTCCCCGATCCGAGGGGTCTACGAGCAGTACTTC. Translated: CASSSPIRGVYEQYF.

Worth noting for this clonotype: Since a much larger clone is just one base distant, this may be a read error. V and J are TRBV27 and TRBJ2-1; 12 bases map to TRBD2. Germline CDR1 reads MNHEY; CDR2 reads SMNVEV (reference sequence). The CDR3 covers 17 residues. For the CDR3, the DNA is TGTGCCAGCAGTTCCGGGACTAGCGGGTTATCCTACAATGAGCAGCTCTTC. Its translation is CASSSGTSGLSYNEQLF.

CDR3 in amino acids: CSVGTGAGEQYF. CDR3 DNA: TGCAGCGTGGGGACAGGGGCGGGCGAGCAGTACTTC. The V and J genes are TRBV29-1 and TRBJ2-7; TRBD1 agrees at 10 bases. This CDR3 region has 12 residues. The V gene end was trimmed by 6 bases and the J gene end by 6 bases; junction bases not matched to a gene: 5. Germline assignment: CDR1 SQVTM and CDR2 ANQGSEA.

This clonotype has only a few counts. The rearrangement links TRBV29-1 to TRBJ2-7; the match to TRBD2 covers 8 bases. The J call is in doubt because the DNA end fits TRBJ2-1 better. Looked up from germline, CDR1 is SQVTM and CDR2 is ANQGSEA. The CDR3 consists of 12 residues. CDR3 protein: CSVVGLASEQFF. DNA for the CDR3: TGCAGCGTCGTAGGACTAGCCTCCGAGCAGTTCTTC.

This clonotype was detected ten times or more. The chain's CDR3 is CASSQTGTANTEAFF. The CDR3, as DNA: TGTGCCAGCTCACAGACCGGGACAGCGAACACTGAAGCTTTCTTT. The chain has TRBV18 and TRBJ1-1, with 7 bases matching TRBD1. After removal of 4 bases from V and 1 base from J, the junction contained 6 bases not matched to a gene. Germline values: CDR1 KGHSH, CDR2 LQKENI. This CDR3 has 15 residues.

The chain employs TRBV5-4 and TRBJ2-5; D is tentatively TRBD1 or TRBD2 (5 bases each). V was clipped by 7 bases and J by 9 bases, with 19 bases between them. CDR1 and CDR2 (germline): SGHNT, YYREEE (reference sequence). CDR3 length equals 13 residues. CDR3 DNA sequence: TGTGCCAGCTCGACAGTTTCAATGGAGGCCCAGTACTTC. Translating it yields CASSTVSMEAQYF.

The CDR3 bases are TGTGCCAGCAGTGAAGCAGGGTGGGGGACCCAGTACTTC. Amino acids: CASSEAGWGTQYF. The chain carries TRBV25-1 and TRBJ2-5; TRBD1 is a possible D gene (5 bases). The CDR3 spans 13 residues. CDR1 and CDR2 (germline): MGHDK, SYGVNS. V lost 2 bases to trimming and J lost 7 bases, with 11 bases between them. Variable domain in full (rest from reference TRBV25-1 and TRBJ2-5): EADIYQTPRYLVIGTGKKITLECSQTMGHDKMYWYQQDPGMELHLIHYSYGVNSTEKGDLSSESTVSRIRTEHFPLTLESARPSHTSQYLCASSEAGWGTQYFGPGTRLLVL.

The chain links TRBV27 to TRBJ2-1, with a possible D match to TRBD1 (7 bases). Looked up from germline, CDR1 is MNHEY and CDR2 is SMNVEV (reference sequence). This CDR3 is 13 amino acids long. Trimming removed 5 bases from V and 9 bases from J, with 14 bases in between. The CDR3 sequence: CASSPRGRGEQFF. CDR3 nucleotide sequence: TGTGCCAGCAGTCCTAGGGGGCGGGGTGAGCAGTTCTTC.